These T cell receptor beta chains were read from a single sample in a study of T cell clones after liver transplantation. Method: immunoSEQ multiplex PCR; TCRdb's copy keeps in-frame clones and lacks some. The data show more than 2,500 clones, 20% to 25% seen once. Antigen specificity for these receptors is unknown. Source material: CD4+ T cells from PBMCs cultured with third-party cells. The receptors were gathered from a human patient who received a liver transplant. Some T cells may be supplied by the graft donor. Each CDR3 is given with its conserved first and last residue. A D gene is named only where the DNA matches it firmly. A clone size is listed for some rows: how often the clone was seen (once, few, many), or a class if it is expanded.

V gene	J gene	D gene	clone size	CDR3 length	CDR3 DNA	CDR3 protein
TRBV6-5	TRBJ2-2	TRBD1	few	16	TGTGCCAGCAGTTACCCCGGGACAGGGAACATCGGGGAGCTGTTTTTT	CASSYPGTGNIGELFF
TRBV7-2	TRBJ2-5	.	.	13	TGTGCCAGCAGCCGCCCTGGGATAGAGACCCAGTACTTC	CASSRPGIETQYF
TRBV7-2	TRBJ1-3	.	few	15	TGTGCCAGCAGCTCCCAGACTGCCCCTGGAAACACCATATATTTT	CASSSQTAPGNTIYF
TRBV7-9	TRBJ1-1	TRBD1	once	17	TGTGCCAGCAGCGCCGGGACAGGGGGCCTGTTCAGGATTGAAGCTTTCTTT	CASSAGTGGLFRIEAFF
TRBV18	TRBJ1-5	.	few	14	TGTGCCAGCTCACCGGGTCGGAGCAATCAGCCCCAGCATTTT	CASSPGRSNQPQHF
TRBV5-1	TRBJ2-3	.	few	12	TGCGCCAGCAGCTTGGAGTTGGGTACGCAGTATTTT	CASSLELGTQYF
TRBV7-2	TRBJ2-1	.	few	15	TGTGCCAGCAGCCCCCGGACGGCCTCCTACAATGAGCAGTTCTTC	CASSPRTASYNEQFF
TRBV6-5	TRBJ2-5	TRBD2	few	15	TGTGCCACCGGAATACTAGCGGGGATAAAAGAGACCCAGTACTTC	CATGILAGIKETQYF
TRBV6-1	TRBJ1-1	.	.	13	TGTGCCAGCCACCAAGGGAGCTACACTGAAGCTTTCTTT	CASHQGSYTEAFF
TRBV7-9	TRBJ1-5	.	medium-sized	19	TGTGCCAGCAGCTTAGATCCTTGGGCAGGAGGACATAGCAATCAGCCCCAGCATTTT	CASSLDPWAGGHSNQPQHF
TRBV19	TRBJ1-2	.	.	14	TGTGCCAGTAGACTCGATGGGGGGGGTTATGGCTACACCTTC	CASRLDGGGYGYTF
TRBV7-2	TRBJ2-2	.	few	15	TGTGCCAGCAGCTTTGGGGGGTCGTATTCCGGGGAGCTGTTTTTT	CASSFGGSYSGELFF
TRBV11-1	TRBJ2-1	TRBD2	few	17	TGTGCCAGCAGCTCCTTATGGACTAGCGGGAGGGGCAATGAGCAGTTCTTC	CASSSLWTSGRGNEQFF
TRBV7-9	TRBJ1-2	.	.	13	TGTGCCAGCAGCTTAGAGACCCACTATGGCTACACCTTC	CASSLETHYGYTF
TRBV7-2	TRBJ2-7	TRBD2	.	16	TGTGCCAGCAGCTTAGTACGGGCTAGCGGCGTCTACGAGCAGTACTTC	CASSLVRASGVYEQYF
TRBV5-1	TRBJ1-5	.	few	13	TGCGCCAGCAGGGAAGGATCTCATCAGCCCCAGCATTTT	CASREGSHQPQHF
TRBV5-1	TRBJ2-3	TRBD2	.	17	TGCCCCAGCAGCTCAACGCGGGCCGGGGGGGGCACAGATACGCAGTATTTT	CPSSSTRAGGGTDTQYF
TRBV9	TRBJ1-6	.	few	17	TGTGCCAGCAGCGTAACCGCCGCGAGCTCCTATAATTCACCCCTCCACTTT	CASSVTAASSYNSPLHF
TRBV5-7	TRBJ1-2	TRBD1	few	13	TGTGCCAGCAGCGCGGGGACAGGCTATGGCTACACCTTC	CASSAGTGYGYTF
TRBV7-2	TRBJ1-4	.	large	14	TGTGCCAGCAGCTTAGCGGGGCTGGGTGAAAAACTGTTTTTT	CASSLAGLGEKLFF
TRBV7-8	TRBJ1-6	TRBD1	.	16	TGTGCCAGCAGCAAGAGACAGGGGGTAGGTAATTCACCCCTCCACTTT	CASSKRQGVGNSPLHF
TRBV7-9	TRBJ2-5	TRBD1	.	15	TGTGCCAGCAGCTTGGGACAGGGAAAAAAAGAGACCCAGTACTTC	CASSLGQGKKETQYF
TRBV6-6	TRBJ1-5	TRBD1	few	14	TGTGCCAGCAACCGAGGGGGCGCGGATCAGCCCCAGCATTTT	CASNRGGADQPQHF
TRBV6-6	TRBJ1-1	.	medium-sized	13	TGTGCCAGCAGTCCCTGGGTCGGCACTGAAGCTTTCTTT	CASSPWVGTEAFF
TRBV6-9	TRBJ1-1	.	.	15	TGTGCCAGCAGTTACTCGATCCAGGGTTCCACTGAAGCTTTCTTT	CASSYSIQGSTEAFF
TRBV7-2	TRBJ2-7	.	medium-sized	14	TGTGCCAGCAGCTCCAACCGGGCCGCCTACGAGCAGTACTTC	CASSSNRAAYEQYF
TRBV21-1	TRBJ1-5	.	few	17	TGTGCCAGCAGATATACATTACTACATTGGCATCATCAGCCCCAGCATTTT	CASRYTLLHWHHQPQHF
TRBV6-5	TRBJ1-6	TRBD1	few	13	TGTGCCAGCAGTTGGGACAGTAATTCACCCCTCCACTTT	CASSWDSNSPLHF
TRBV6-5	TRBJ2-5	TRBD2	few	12	TGTGCCAGTCCGGGACTAGGAAAGACCCAGTACTTC	CASPGLGKTQYF
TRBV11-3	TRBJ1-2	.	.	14	TGTGCCAGCAGCCGAGCTCAGGGACGGGGTGGCTACACCTTC	CASSRAQGRGGYTF
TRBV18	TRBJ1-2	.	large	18	TGTGCCAGCTCACCACTGACCCCGCGGGACACAACTAACTATGGCTACACCTTC	CASSPLTPRDTTNYGYTF
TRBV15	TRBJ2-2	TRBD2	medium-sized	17	TGTGCCACCAGCAGAGAGCGGGGGGGACGGCGGACCGGGGAGCTGTTTTTT	CATSRERGGRRTGELFF
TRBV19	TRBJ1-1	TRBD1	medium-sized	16	TGTGCCAGTAGTACCTCTGGGACAGTGACGAACACTGAAGCTTTCTTT	CASSTSGTVTNTEAFF
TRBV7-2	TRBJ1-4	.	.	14	TGTGCCAGCAGCGCCCGGGCAGGGTCTGAAAAACTGTTTTTT	CASSARAGSEKLFF
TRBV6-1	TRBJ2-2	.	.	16	TGTGCCAGCAGTGTCTGGGCGGACCTCAACACCGGGGAGCTGTTTTTT	CASSVWADLNTGELFF
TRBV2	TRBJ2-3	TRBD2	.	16	TGTGCCAGCAGGAATTTAGCGGGGGGGCAGAAAGATACGCAGTATTTT	CASRNLAGGQKDTQYF
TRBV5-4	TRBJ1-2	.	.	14	TGTGCCAGCAGCTTGGCGGGGGGACCCTATGGCTACACCTTC	CASSLAGGPYGYTF
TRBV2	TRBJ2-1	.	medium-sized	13	TGTGCCAGCAAAAGTGAGTCCTACAATGAGCAGTTCTTC	CASKSESYNEQFF
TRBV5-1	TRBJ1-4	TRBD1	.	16	TGCGCCAGCAGCCCCCCTACAGGGGGGGGAAATGAAAAACTGTTTTTT	CASSPPTGGGNEKLFF
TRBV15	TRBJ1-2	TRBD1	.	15	TGTGCCACCAGCAGGTCCCCGGGACAGGCTTATGGCTACACCTTC	CATSRSPGQAYGYTF
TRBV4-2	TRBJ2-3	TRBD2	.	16	TGTGCCAGCAGCCAAGGGTCCAGCGGGGGCCGTAATACGCAGTATTTT	CASSQGSSGGRNTQYF
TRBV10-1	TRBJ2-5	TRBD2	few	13	TGCGCCAGCAGTGGAGCGGGATGGGAGACCCAGTACTTC	CASSGAGWETQYF
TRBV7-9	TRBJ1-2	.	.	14	TGTGCCAGCAGCTTTTCCGGGACTCACCCGGTTTACACCTTC	CASSFSGTHPVYTF
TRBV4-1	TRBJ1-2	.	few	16	TGCGCCAGCAGCCACCCCCCGGGGACGCCGAACTATGGCTACACCTTC	CASSHPPGTPNYGYTF
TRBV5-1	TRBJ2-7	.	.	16	TGCGCCAGCAGCCCCCGTGCTGCCGGCCTCGGCGACGAGCAGTACTTC	CASSPRAAGLGDEQYF
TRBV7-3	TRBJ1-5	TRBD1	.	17	TGTGCCAGCAGCTTTACTACTGGACAGGGAAGCAATCAGCCCCAGCATTTT	CASSFTTGQGSNQPQHF
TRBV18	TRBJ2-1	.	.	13	TGTGCCAGCTCACAAATCCAGGAGGGTGAGCAGTTCTTC	CASSQIQEGEQFF